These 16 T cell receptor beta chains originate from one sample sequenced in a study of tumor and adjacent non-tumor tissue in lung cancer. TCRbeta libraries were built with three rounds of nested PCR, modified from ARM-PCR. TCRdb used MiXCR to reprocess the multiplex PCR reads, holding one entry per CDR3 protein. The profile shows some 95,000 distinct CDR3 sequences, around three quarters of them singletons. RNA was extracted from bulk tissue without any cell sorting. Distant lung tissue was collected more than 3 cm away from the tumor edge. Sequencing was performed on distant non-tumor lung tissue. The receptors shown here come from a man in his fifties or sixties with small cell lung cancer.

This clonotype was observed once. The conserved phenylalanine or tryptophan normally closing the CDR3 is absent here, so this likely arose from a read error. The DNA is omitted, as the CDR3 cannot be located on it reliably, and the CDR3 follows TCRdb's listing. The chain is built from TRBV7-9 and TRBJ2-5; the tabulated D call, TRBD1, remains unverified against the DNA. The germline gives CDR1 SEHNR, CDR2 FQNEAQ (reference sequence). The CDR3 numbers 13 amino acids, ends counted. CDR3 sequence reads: CASSSPGQETLYL.

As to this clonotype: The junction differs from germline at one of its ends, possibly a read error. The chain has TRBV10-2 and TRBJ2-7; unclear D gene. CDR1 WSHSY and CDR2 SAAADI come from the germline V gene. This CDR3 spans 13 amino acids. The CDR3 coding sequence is TGCGCCAGCTGTGATAGTAGGGCCGCCAAGCAGTACTTC. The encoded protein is CASCDSRAAKQYF.

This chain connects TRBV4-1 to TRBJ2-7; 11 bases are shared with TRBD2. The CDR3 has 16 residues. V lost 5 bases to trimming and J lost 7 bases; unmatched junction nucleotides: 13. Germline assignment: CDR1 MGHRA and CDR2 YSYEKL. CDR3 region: CASSTEVAGGPGEQYF. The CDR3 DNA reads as TGCGCCAGCAGCACTGAAGTAGCGGGAGGGCCCGGGGAGCAGTACTTC.

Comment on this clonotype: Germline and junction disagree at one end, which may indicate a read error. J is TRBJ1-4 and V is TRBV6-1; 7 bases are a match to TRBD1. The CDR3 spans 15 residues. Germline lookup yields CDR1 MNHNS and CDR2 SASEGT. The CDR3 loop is CVSSFGRQGSEKMFF. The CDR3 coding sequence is TGTGTCAGCAGTTTCGGTCGACAGGGAAGTGAAAAAATGTTTTTT.

The CDR3 protein is CASSLSFNSYNEQFF. In nucleotides, the CDR3 is TGTGCCAGCAGTTTAAGTTTTAACTCTTACAATGAGCAGTTCTTC. This chain links TRBV12-3 or TRBV12-4 with TRBJ2-1; D is ambiguous. CDR3 length equals 15 residues. Between the trimmed V and J ends, which lost 2 bases and 4 bases, there was a span of 12 bases.

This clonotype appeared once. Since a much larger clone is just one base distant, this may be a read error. The DNA for the CDR3 is TGCAATGCTAAATCTAGCGGGAGTTTGCACGAGCAGTACTTC. Translated, it gives CNAKSSGSLHEQYF. The V call is TRBV20-1, the J call TRBJ2-7; 10 bases are a match to TRBD2. The CDR3 has 14 residues. The germline CDR1 and CDR2 sequences are DFQATT and SNEGSKA (reference sequence).

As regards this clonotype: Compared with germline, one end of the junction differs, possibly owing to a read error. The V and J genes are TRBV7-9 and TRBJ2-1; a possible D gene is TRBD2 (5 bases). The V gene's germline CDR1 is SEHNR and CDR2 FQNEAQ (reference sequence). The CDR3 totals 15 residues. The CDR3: CASSLGLGASNEQFF. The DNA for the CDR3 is TGTGCCAGCAGTTTAGGCCTGGGAGCCAGTAATGAGCAGTTCTTC. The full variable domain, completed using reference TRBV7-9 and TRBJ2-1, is DTGVSQNPRHKITKRGQNVTFRCDPISEHNRLYWYRQTLGQGPEFLTYFQNEAQLEKSRLLSDRFSAERPKGSFSTLEIQRTEQGDSAMYLCASSLGLGASNEQFFGPGTRLTVL.

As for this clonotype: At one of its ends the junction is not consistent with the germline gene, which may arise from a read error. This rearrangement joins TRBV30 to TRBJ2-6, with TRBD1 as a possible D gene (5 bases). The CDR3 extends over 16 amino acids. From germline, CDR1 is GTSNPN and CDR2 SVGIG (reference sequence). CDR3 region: CAWSATTVAGASVLTF. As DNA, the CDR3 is TGTGCCTGGAGTGCCACCACAGTGGCTGGGGCCAGCGTCCTGACTTTC.

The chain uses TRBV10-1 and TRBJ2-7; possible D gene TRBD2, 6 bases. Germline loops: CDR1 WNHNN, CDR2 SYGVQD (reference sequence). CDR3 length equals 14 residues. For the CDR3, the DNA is TGCGTCAGCAGCGATGGAGGGAGCCCTAACGAGCAGTACGTC. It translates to CVSSDGGSPNEQYV.

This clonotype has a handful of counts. In nucleotides, the CDR3 is TGCAGCGTTGATTCGAGTTACGAGCAGTACTTC. Its protein product is CSVDSSYEQYF. V and J are TRBV29-1 and TRBJ2-7; D unclear. This CDR3 region has 11 residues. V lost 3 bases to trimming and J lost 4 bases, with 7 bases between them. Germline CDR1 and CDR2: SQVTM and ANQGSEA.

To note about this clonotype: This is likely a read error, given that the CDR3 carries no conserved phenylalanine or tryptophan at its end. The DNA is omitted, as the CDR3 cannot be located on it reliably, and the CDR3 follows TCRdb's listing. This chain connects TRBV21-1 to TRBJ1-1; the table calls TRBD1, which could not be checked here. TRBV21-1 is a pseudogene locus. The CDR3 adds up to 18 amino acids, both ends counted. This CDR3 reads CARSKARVDSSGNTEAFI.

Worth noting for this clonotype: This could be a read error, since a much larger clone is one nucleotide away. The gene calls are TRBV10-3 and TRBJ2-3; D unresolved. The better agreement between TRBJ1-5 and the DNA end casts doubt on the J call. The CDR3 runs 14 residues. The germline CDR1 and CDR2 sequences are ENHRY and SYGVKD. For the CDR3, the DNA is TGTGCCATCAGTGAGGGTTCTAGCACAGATACGCAGCATTTT. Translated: CAISEGSSTDTQHF.

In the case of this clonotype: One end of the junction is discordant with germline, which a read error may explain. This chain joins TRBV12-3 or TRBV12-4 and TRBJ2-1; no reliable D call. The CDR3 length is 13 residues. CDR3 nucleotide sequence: TGTACCAGCAGTTTCGGAAGGGACAATGAGCAGTTCTTC. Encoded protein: CTSSFGRDNEQFF.

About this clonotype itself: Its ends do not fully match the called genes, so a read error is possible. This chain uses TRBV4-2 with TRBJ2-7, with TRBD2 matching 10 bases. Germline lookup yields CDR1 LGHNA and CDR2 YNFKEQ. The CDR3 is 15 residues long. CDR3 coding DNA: TGTCCCAGCGGTCAAGATACTAGCGGGATCTACGTGCAGTACTTC. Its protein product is CPSGQDTSGIYVQYF.

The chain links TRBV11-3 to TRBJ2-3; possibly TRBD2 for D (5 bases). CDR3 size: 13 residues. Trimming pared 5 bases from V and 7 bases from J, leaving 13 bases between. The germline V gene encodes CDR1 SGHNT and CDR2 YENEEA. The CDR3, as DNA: TGTGCCAGCAGCCTATTGTCGGGAAATACGCAGTATTTT. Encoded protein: CASSLLSGNTQYF.

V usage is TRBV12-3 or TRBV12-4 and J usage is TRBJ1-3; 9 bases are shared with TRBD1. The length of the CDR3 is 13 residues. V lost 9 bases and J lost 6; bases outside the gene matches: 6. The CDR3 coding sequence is TGTGCCAGAAGGGGACAGGGTCCAAACACCATATATTTT. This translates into CARRGQGPNTIYF.